The 28 T cell receptor beta chains presented below share a single source sample, sequenced in a study of CD8 T cells in Susac syndrome. RNA was extracted with the RNeasy kit, and a quantity of 0.5 to 1 ug was reverse transcribed using random hexamers. TCRdb ran MiXCR on the immunoSEQ multiplex PCR reads and lists one entry per CDR3 protein. The sample gives about 210,000 distinct CDR3 sequences, approximately 95% of which show up once; roughly 0.1% is in the top ten. The sequenced sample consisted of CD4+ T cells from PBMCs. The receptors here all came from a human donor with multiple sclerosis.

The V gene is TRBV29-1, the J gene TRBJ2-3, with a tentative D call TRBD1 (6 bases). Germline assignment: CDR1 SQVTM and CDR2 ANQGSEA. Trimming left V 7 bases short and J 6 bases short, with 14 bases between. This CDR3 has 12 residues. Here the CDR3 DNA reads TGCAGCGGCACATCAGGGGCGGATACGCAGTATTTT. It specifies CSGTSGADTQYF.

The rearrangement uses TRBV20-1 and TRBJ2-7; TRBD1 matches 10 bases. CDR3 size: 14 residues. The ends lost 3 bases at V and 3 bases at J; junction bases unmatched: 5. Germline V gene sequence: CDR1 DFQATT, CDR2 SNEGSKA (reference sequence). The CDR3: CSASDRGPLYEQYF. DNA for the CDR3: TGCAGTGCTAGCGACAGGGGGCCTCTCTACGAGCAGTACTTC.

This chain connects TRBV25-1 to TRBJ2-1; D remains ambiguous. The germline gives CDR1 MGHDK, CDR2 SYGVNS. The V gene lost 9 bases and the J gene lost 3 bases, with 12 bases spanning the gap. This CDR3 has 13 residues. CDR3 protein: CASRMALYNEQFF. In DNA form, the CDR3 reads TGTGCCAGTCGGATGGCTCTCTACAATGAGCAGTTCTTC.

Comments on this clonotype: Germline and junction disagree at one end, which may indicate a read error. As DNA, the CDR3 is TGCAGCGTTGCGTTTCTGAAAACTGAAGCTTTCTTT. It codes for CSVAFLKTEAFF. The rearrangement uses TRBV29-1 and TRBJ1-1; the D is unclear. Germline CDR1 is SQVTM and CDR2 is ANQGSEA. The CDR3 has 12 amino acids.

The chain employs TRBV29-1 and TRBJ2-7; a weak D match, TRBD1 (6 bases). Germline CDR1 reads SQVTM; CDR2 reads ANQGSEA. V lost 4 bases and J 4 bases, leaving 14 bases between the germline ends. The CDR3 loop spans 13 amino acids. The CDR3 spells CSVVVQGRYEQYF. The CDR3 DNA is TGCAGCGTTGTGGTGCAGGGGAGATACGAGCAGTACTTC.

The rearrangement uses TRBV5-6 and TRBJ1-1, with unresolved D. V was shortened by 4 bases and J by 4 bases, with 11 bases between the two germline ends. The CDR3 contains 13 residues. Germline CDR1 reads SGHDT; CDR2 reads YYEEEE. The CDR3 DNA reads as TGTGCCAGCAGCAACGTTGGCGGCACTGAAGCTTTCTTT. It translates to CASSNVGGTEAFF.

J is TRBJ1-6 and V is TRBV9; D unclear. Trimming pared 0 bases from V and 10 bases from J, leaving 11 bases between. The CDR3 extends over 14 amino acids. Looked up from germline, CDR1 is SGDLS and CDR2 is YYNGEE. As DNA, the CDR3 is TGTGCCAGCAGCGTAGTCAGCGTCGGGTCACCCCTCCACTTT. Translated: CASSVVSVGSPLHF.

About this clonotype itself: An end of the junction differs from the germline gene, which may be a read error. The V call is TRBV29-1, the J call TRBJ1-1, with 10 nucleotides matching TRBD1. In germline, CDR1 is SQVTM, CDR2 ANQGSEA. This CDR3 has 13 amino acids. In nucleotides, the CDR3 is TGCAGCGTAGTGACAGGGGGCGTGGGTGAAGTTTTCTTT. It encodes CSVVTGGVGEVFF.

This chain uses TRBV30 with TRBJ1-1; TRBD1 matches 9 bases. The germline V gene has CDR1 GTSNPN and CDR2 SVGIG (reference sequence). CDR3 length: 13 amino acids. With V trimmed by 3 bases and J by 11 bases, 10 bases remained unmatched. The CDR3 reads CAWRGDRGSLAFF. As DNA, the CDR3 is TGTGCCTGGAGAGGTGACAGGGGGAGCTTGGCTTTCTTT. Variable domain in full (rest from reference TRBV30 and TRBJ1-1): SQTIHQWPATLVQPVGSPLSLECTVEGTSNPNLYWYRQAAGRGLQLLFYSVGIGQISSEVPQNLSASRPQDRQFILSSKKLLLSDSGFYLCAWRGDRGSLAFFGQGTRLTVV.

V and J are TRBV11-3 and TRBJ2-5; no definite D call. Trimming shortened V by 1 base and J by 4 bases, and 16 bases separated the two germline ends. CDR1 is SGHNT and CDR2 is YENEEA in the germline V gene. The CDR3 is 16 amino acids. CDR3: CASSLGDGRLGETQYF. CDR3 in DNA: TGTGCCAGCAGCTTAGGCGACGGACGCCTCGGAGAGACCCAGTACTTC.

This clonotype was counted only a few times. Its ends do not fully match the called genes, so a read error is possible. The chain has TRBV5-1 and TRBJ1-1; D not certain. Germline CDR1 reads SGHRS; CDR2 reads YFSETQ. This CDR3 spans 13 amino acids. This chain's CDR3 is CASSLTLNTEAFF. CDR3 sequence (DNA): TGTGCCAGCAGCTTAACCTTGAACACTGAAGCTTTCTTT.

V usage is TRBV5-4 and J usage is TRBJ2-1; D possibly corresponds to TRBD2 (6 bases). This CDR3 comprises 16 residues. V was trimmed by 0 bases and J by 2 bases, leaving 12 bases between them. CDR1 and CDR2 (germline): SGHNT, YYREEE (reference sequence). The CDR3 DNA follows: TGTGCCAGCAGCTTGGAGGTTAGCGGCCCCTACAATGAGCAGTTCTTC. Amino acid sequence: CASSLEVSGPYNEQFF. Combining the CDR3 with reference TRBV5-4 and TRBJ2-1 gives the whole variable domain ETGVTQSPTHLIKTRGQQVTLRCSSQSGHNTVSWYQQALGQGPQFIFQYYREEENGRGNFPPRFSGLQFPNYSSELNVNALELDDSALYLCASSLEVSGPYNEQFFGPGTRLTVL.

The chain carries TRBV12-3 or TRBV12-4 and TRBJ2-3; perhaps TRBD1 as D (6 bases). V was trimmed by 7 bases and J by 1 base, leaving 12 bases between them. This CDR3 has 14 residues. For the CDR3, the DNA is TGTGCCAGCACCTTGAGGACAGGCACAGATACGCAGTATTTT. Its translation: CASTLRTGTDTQYF.

The genes are TRBV5-1 and TRBJ2-1; D gene unclear. V lost 0 bases, J lost 8 bases, and 6 bases lay in between. Germline values: CDR1 SGHRS, CDR2 YFSETQ. The CDR3 totals 12 residues. The CDR3 reads CASSLAWDEQFF. Written as DNA, the CDR3 is TGCGCCAGCAGCTTGGCCTGGGATGAGCAGTTCTTC. The full variable domain, with the rest looked up from reference TRBV5-1 and TRBJ2-1, is KAGVTQTPRYLIKTRGQQVTLSCSPISGHRSVSWYQQTPGQGLQFLFEYFSETQRNKGNFPGRFSGRQFSNSRSEMNVSTLELGDSALYLCASSLAWDEQFFGPGTRLTVL.

CDR3 sequence (DNA): TGCAGTGCTAGGGCGGGTTCAACCTACAATGAGCAGTTCTTC. Translated, it gives CSARAGSTYNEQFF. The rearrangement links TRBV20-1 to TRBJ2-1; TRBD2 is a possible D gene (5 bases). CDR3 length equals 14 residues. Per the germline V gene, CDR1 is DFQATT and CDR2 is SNEGSKA (reference sequence). Trimming removed 3 bases from V and 2 bases from J, with 11 bases in between.

The chain uses TRBV10-3 and TRBJ2-5; D gene uncertain. CDR3 length: 13 residues. The germline V gene has CDR1 ENHRY and CDR2 SYGVKD. V was trimmed by 0 bases and J by 5 bases, leaving 7 bases between them. As DNA, the CDR3 is TGTGCCATCAGTGAGTCACCTGGGGAGACCCAGTACTTC. Residues: CAISESPGETQYF.

The chain combines TRBV7-2 with TRBJ2-1; TRBD2 matches 8 bases. Trimming took 7 bases from V and 9 from J; bases not matched to a gene: 5. Per germline, CDR1 SGHTA and CDR2 FQGNSA. This CDR3 has 12 amino acids. This chain's CDR3 is CASKTSGAEQFF. In nucleotides, the CDR3 is TGTGCCAGCAAAACTAGCGGCGCTGAGCAGTTCTTC.

This sequence joins TRBV3-1 and TRBJ1-2; no reliable D call. The V gene's germline CDR1 is LGHDT and CDR2 YNNKEL (reference sequence). This CDR3 spans 12 amino acids. V lost 4 bases, J lost 5 bases, and 8 bases lay in between. The CDR3 nucleotides are TGTGCCAGCAGCCTTCCTTCGTATGGCTACACCTTC. As protein: CASSLPSYGYTF.

This rearrangement joins TRBV7-2 to TRBJ1-1; no firm D call. The germline CDR1 and CDR2 sequences are SGHTA and FQGNSA. This CDR3 region has 16 residues. V was trimmed by 5 bases and J by 2 bases, leaving 18 bases between them. CDR3 bases: TGTGCCAGCAGCAGCGGGGTCCTCCTCTTCAACACTGAAGCTTTCTTT. The encoded protein is CASSSGVLLFNTEAFF.

V usage is TRBV24-1 and J usage is TRBJ2-1; D remains ambiguous. The CDR3 has 11 amino acids. V lost 6 bases and J lost 10, with 9 bases in between. Per the germline V gene, CDR1 is KGHDR and CDR2 is SFDVKD. The chain's CDR3 is CATSSAGEQFF. For the CDR3, the DNA is TGTGCCACCAGTTCCGCCGGAGAGCAGTTCTTC.

The chain combines TRBV27 with TRBJ2-3; 9 bases fit TRBD1. Germline lookup yields CDR1 MNHEY and CDR2 SMNVEV (reference sequence). J was trimmed by 3 bases and V by 0 bases; bases with no gene match: 1. The CDR3 contains 15 residues. The CDR3: CASSLSGTGTDTQYF. In DNA, the CDR3 is TGTGCCAGCAGTTTATCGGGGACAGGGACAGATACGCAGTATTTT.

V is TRBV3-1 and J is TRBJ1-2; 7 nucleotides agree with TRBD1. V shed 5 bases, J shed 6 bases, and the junction held 3 bases outside the gene matches. The germline V gene has CDR1 LGHDT and CDR2 YNNKEL (reference sequence). The CDR3 contains 12 residues. This chain's CDR3 is CASSTGQNGYTF. DNA of the CDR3: TGTGCCAGCAGCACGGGACAGAATGGCTACACCTTC. The full variable domain, its missing parts supplied by reference TRBV3-1 and TRBJ1-2, is DTAVSQTPKYLVTQMGNDKSIKCEQNLGHDTMYWYKQDSKKFLKIMFSYNNKELIINETVPNRFSPKSPDKAHLNLHINSLELGDSAVYFCASSTGQNGYTFGSGTRLTVV.

This clonotype has a single count. V and J are TRBV2 and TRBJ1-2; perhaps TRBD1 as D (6 bases). Germline-derived CDR1 and CDR2 are SNHLY and FYNNEI. This CDR3 contains 13 residues. V lost 5 bases and J lost 3, with 10 bases in between. CDR3 region: CASSRNRDYGYTF. The CDR3 DNA reads TGTGCCAGCAGTAGAAACAGGGACTATGGCTACACCTTC. The whole variable domain, remainder taken from reference TRBV2 and TRBJ1-2, is EPEVTQTPSHQVTQMGQEVILRCVPISNHLYFYWYRQILGQKVEFLVSFYNNEISEKSEIFDDQFSVERPDGSNFTLKIRSTKLEDSAMYFCASSRNRDYGYTFGSGTRLTVV.

The V and J genes are TRBV30 and TRBJ2-2, with D possibly matching TRBD1 (5 bases). Per germline, CDR1 GTSNPN and CDR2 SVGIG (reference sequence). CDR3 length: 14 residues. Trimming pared 1 base from V and 5 bases from J, leaving 11 bases between. CDR3 residues: CAWSESGWTGELFF. The CDR3 DNA follows: TGTGCCTGGAGTGAGTCAGGGTGGACCGGGGAGCTGTTTTTT.

This chain connects TRBV19 to TRBJ1-6; unclear D gene. The CDR3 extends over 13 amino acids. The germline gives CDR1 LNHDA, CDR2 SQIVND (reference sequence). Trimming removed 7 bases at V and 8 bases at J, with 12 bases between. This CDR3 reads CASKENGDSPLHF. DNA for the CDR3: TGTGCCAGTAAGGAGAATGGGGATTCACCCCTCCACTTT.

The chain combines TRBV29-1 with TRBJ2-1; possibly TRBD2 for D (6 bases). V was cut by 4 bases and J by 0 bases, with 13 bases left in between. The germline V gene encodes CDR1 SQVTM and CDR2 ANQGSEA. This CDR3 has 15 amino acids. The CDR3 loop is CSVAGSSASYNEQFF. The CDR3, as DNA: TGCAGCGTTGCGGGGTCTAGCGCCTCCTACAATGAGCAGTTCTTC.

The chain employs TRBV18 and TRBJ2-2, with D perhaps assigned TRBD1 or TRBD2 (5 bases each). This CDR3 comprises 16 residues. Trimming took 2 bases from V and 1 from J, leaving 11 bases between them. The germline CDR1 and CDR2 sequences are KGHSH and LQKENI. The CDR3 bases are TGTGCCAGCTCACCAGAGGGGCGCAGGAACACCGGGGAGCTGTTTTTT. This codes for CASSPEGRRNTGELFF.

The gene calls are TRBV20-1 and TRBJ2-1; TRBD2 agrees at 10 bases. The germline CDR1 and CDR2 sequences are DFQATT and SNEGSKA (reference sequence). The CDR3 has 18 residues. V lost 6 bases and J lost 2; bases outside the gene matches: 16. The CDR3 spells CSAVPMSGRALAYNEQFF. The CDR3 region has the DNA TGCAGTGCCGTGCCGATGAGCGGGAGGGCCCTTGCCTACAATGAGCAGTTCTTC.